Below are 23 T cell receptor beta chains sequenced from a single sample in a study of cytomegalovirus exposure and HLA in healthy donors. Here immunoSEQ multiplex PCR was the method, and the copy in TCRdb shows in-frame clones only, minus some. The sample has roughly 330,000 clones; 75% to 90% are singletons. The sequenced material came from PBMCs. All receptors come from a woman in her twenties or thirties in good health and CMV-seropositive.

The chain uses TRBV7-9 and TRBJ2-7, with D maybe TRBD2 (5 bases). The germline gives CDR1 SEHNR, CDR2 FQNEAQ (reference sequence). V was trimmed by 1 base and J by 1 base, leaving 11 bases between them. This CDR3 region has 15 residues. The CDR3 spells CASSLGLGGSYEQYF. In DNA, the CDR3 is TGTGCCAGCAGCTTAGGTCTGGGCGGGTCCTACGAGCAGTACTTC.

The chain combines TRBV18 with TRBJ1-6; D perhaps matches TRBD1 (6 bases). CDR1 and CDR2 (germline): KGHSH, LQKENI. This CDR3 has 16 amino acids. Trimming removed 3 bases at V and 7 bases at J, with 16 bases between. The CDR3 nucleotides are TGTGCCAGCTCACCCTCCGGGACACGGGTAAATTCACCCCTCCACTTT. Its translation is CASSPSGTRVNSPLHF.

In its sample, this clone was seen once. V usage is TRBV5-4 and J usage is TRBJ2-5, with 11 nucleotides matching TRBD2. This CDR3 is built from 16 residues. Germline lookup yields CDR1 SGHNT and CDR2 YYREEE (reference sequence). The junction had 7 bases not matched to a gene; V was cut back by 4 bases and J by 2 bases. CDR3 nucleotides: TGTGCCAGCAGCGTCCGACTAGCGGGGCCACAAGAGACCCAGTACTTC. As protein: CASSVRLAGPQETQYF.

This clone was seen a single time. The chain links TRBV27 to TRBJ2-3; D is perhaps TRBD2 (7 bases). Germline V gene lookup returns CDR1 MNHEY and CDR2 SMNVEV (reference sequence). The CDR3 runs to 18 residues. V was trimmed by 1 base and J by 4 bases, leaving 21 bases between them. Written as DNA, the CDR3 is TGTGCCAGCAGTTTATGGTTTTCGCGGGGGCCCGAGGCAGATACGCAGTATTTT. It translates to CASSLWFSRGPEADTQYF.

This chain links TRBV7-8 with TRBJ1-5; no firm D call. V was clipped by 1 base and J by 4 bases, with 8 bases between them. The CDR3 runs to 14 residues. Germline CDR1 SGHVS, CDR2 FQNEAQ. CDR3: CASSLDGPNQPQHF. Here the CDR3 DNA reads TGTGCCAGCAGCTTAGATGGGCCGAATCAGCCCCAGCATTTT.

This rearrangement joins TRBV6-5 to TRBJ1-5; TRBD1 is a possible D gene (6 bases). Germline V gene data show CDR1 as MNHEY and CDR2 as SVGAGI. The CDR3 is made up of 14 amino acids. Trimming pared 5 bases from V and 5 bases from J, leaving 13 bases between. CDR3 DNA sequence: TGTGCCAGCAGTCAACACAGGGAGTATCAGCCCCAGCATTTT. Protein product: CASSQHREYQPQHF.

The chain couples TRBV7-2 to TRBJ1-5; the D is unclear. This CDR3 spans 16 amino acids. Looked up from germline, CDR1 is SGHTA and CDR2 is FQGNSA. V lost 1 base and J 1 base, leaving 11 bases between the germline ends. The CDR3 DNA is TGTGCCAGCAGCTTAGACTCGACACCCAGCAATCAGCCCCAGCATTTT. Protein product: CASSLDSTPSNQPQHF.

This rearrangement joins TRBV29-1 to TRBJ2-2; 10 bases fit TRBD2. The length of the CDR3 is 16 residues. Trimming took 7 bases from V and 7 from J; bases not matched to a gene: 15. Germline-derived CDR1 and CDR2 are SQVTM and ANQGSEA. The CDR3 DNA follows: TGCAGCGGGCTAGCGGGGGACCAGGGGAAAGGCGGGGAGCTGTTTTTT. Translated: CSGLAGDQGKGGELFF.

This clone was counted a few times. The J gene is TRBJ1-5, the V gene TRBV28; no firm D call. The germline V gene has CDR1 MDHEN and CDR2 SYDVKM. The CDR3 runs 12 residues. Trimming pared 5 bases from V and 3 bases from J, leaving 5 bases between. CDR3 sequence: CASSKINQPQHF. For the CDR3, the DNA is TGTGCCAGCAGTAAAATCAATCAGCCCCAGCATTTT. The full variable domain, in which reference TRBV28 and TRBJ1-5 provide the parts outside the CDR3, is DVKVTQSSRYLVKRTGEKVFLECVQDMDHENMFWYRQDPGLGLRLIYFSYDVKMKEKGDIPEGYSVSREKKERFSLILESASTNQTSMYLCASSKINQPQHFGDGTRLSIL.

The gene calls are TRBV7-9 and TRBJ1-4; no clear D gene. Germline V gene sequence: CDR1 SEHNR, CDR2 FQNEAQ (reference sequence). Trimming left V 7 bases short and J 0 bases short, with 6 bases between. CDR3 length: 13 amino acids. The CDR3: CASNVATNEKLFF. For the CDR3, the DNA is TGTGCCAGCAACGTTGCAACTAATGAAAAACTGTTTTTT.

The rearrangement uses TRBV10-3 and TRBJ2-2, with D unclear. Trimming left V 8 bases short and J 8 bases short, with 6 bases between. CDR3 size: 10 residues. The germline CDR1 and CDR2 sequences are ENHRY and SYGVKD. CDR3 loop: CAIGAGELFF. The CDR3 region has the DNA TGTGCCATCGGTGCGGGGGAGCTGTTTTTT.

The chain recombines TRBV9 with TRBJ2-1; TRBD2 agrees at 10 bases. The trim removed 3 bases at V and 10 bases at J, leaving 13 bases unmatched. The germline V gene has CDR1 SGDLS and CDR2 YYNGEE. This CDR3 contains 16 residues. Here the CDR3 DNA reads TGTGCCAGCAGCGGGAAGCGGGAGGGTGGGGATTGGGAGCAGTTCTTC. Protein product: CASSGKREGGDWEQFF.

This clone was found a few times. The sample holds other DNA sequences that translate to the same CDR3. The rearrangement links TRBV19 to TRBJ2-3, with D possibly TRBD2 on 6 matching bases. The CDR3 sequence is 15 residues long. CDR1 is LNHDA, CDR2 SQIVND, per germline (reference sequence). V was cut by 2 bases and J by 2 bases, with 11 bases left in between. CDR3 sequence: CASSISGLNTDTQYF. In DNA, the CDR3 is TGTGCCAGTAGTATAAGCGGGCTGAACACAGATACGCAGTATTTT.

The chain combines TRBV11-2 with TRBJ1-5, with D possibly TRBD1 on 6 matching bases. V was cut by 1 base and J by 1 base, with 11 bases left in between. This CDR3 comprises 16 residues. From germline, CDR1 is SGHAT and CDR2 FQNNGV. CDR3 in amino acids: CASSLGIGGSNQPQHF. In DNA, the CDR3 is TGTGCCAGCAGCTTAGGGATAGGGGGAAGCAATCAGCCCCAGCATTTT.

V is TRBV10-3 and J is TRBJ2-5; D is possibly TRBD2 (5 bases). Germline CDR1 is ENHRY and CDR2 is SYGVKD. V gave up 5 bases and J gave up 1 base, with 20 bases separating them. There are 17 residues in the CDR3. The CDR3 reads CAISRLSAEPFQETQYF. The CDR3 nucleotides are TGTGCCATCAGTCGACTATCAGCGGAGCCCTTCCAAGAGACCCAGTACTTC.

The chain has TRBV7-9 and TRBJ2-7; 10 bases agree with TRBD1. This CDR3 is 16 amino acids long. V shed 2 bases, J shed 1 base, and the junction held 5 bases outside the gene matches. In germline, CDR1 is SEHNR, CDR2 FQNEAQ (reference sequence). The CDR3 coding sequence is TGTGCCAGCAGCTTAAAGGGACAGGGGCTTTCCTACGAGCAGTACTTC. Translated: CASSLKGQGLSYEQYF. Combining the CDR3 with reference TRBV7-9 and TRBJ2-7 gives the whole variable domain DTGVSQNPRHKITKRGQNVTFRCDPISEHNRLYWYRQTLGQGPEFLTYFQNEAQLEKSRLLSDRFSAERPKGSFSTLEIQRTEQGDSAMYLCASSLKGQGLSYEQYFGPGTRLTVT.

V and J are TRBV11-2 and TRBJ2-7; perhaps TRBD1 as D (6 bases). Trimming left V 6 bases short and J 4 bases short, with 10 bases between. CDR1 SGHAT and CDR2 FQNNGV come from the germline V gene. The CDR3 spans 12 residues. Written as DNA, the CDR3 is TGTGCCAGCAGGAAAACAGGGTACGAGCAGTACTTC. It specifies CASRKTGYEQYF. The full variable domain, its missing parts supplied by reference TRBV11-2 and TRBJ2-7, is EAGVAQSPRYKIIEKRQSVAFWCNPISGHATLYWYQQILGQGPKLLIQFQNNGVVDDSQLPKDRFSAERLKGVDSTLKIQPAKLEDSAVYLCASRKTGYEQYFGPGTRLTVT.

The chain is built from TRBV5-1 and TRBJ2-7; possible D gene TRBD2, 7 bases. Germline V CDR1 and CDR2: SGHRS, YFSETQ. V was trimmed by 1 base and J by 0 bases, leaving 11 bases between them. This CDR3 comprises 15 residues. CDR3 residues: CASSLRGGHSYEQYF. In DNA form, the CDR3 reads TGCGCCAGCAGCTTGAGGGGGGGTCACTCCTACGAGCAGTACTTC.

V gene TRBV27 combines with J gene TRBJ1-3; D is unresolved. There are 14 residues in the CDR3. The germline V gene encodes CDR1 MNHEY and CDR2 SMNVEV (reference sequence). Trimming removed 6 bases from V and 0 bases from J, with 9 bases in between. CDR3 coding DNA: TGTGCCAGCAGGGCGACCTACTCTGGAAACACCATATATTTT. The encoded protein is CASRATYSGNTIYF.

The V call is TRBV30, the J call TRBJ1-5; 7 bases map to TRBD1. Germline CDR1 and CDR2: GTSNPN and SVGIG (reference sequence). V shed 1 base and J 4 bases; nucleotides not matched to a gene: 1. The CDR3 length is 13 residues. Here the CDR3 reads CAWSEQGNQPQHF. CDR3 bases: TGTGCCTGGAGTGAACAGGGGAATCAGCCCCAGCATTTT.

CDR3 sequence (DNA): TGTGCCAGCAGCTTTGGGGGCAATCAGCCCCAGCATTTT. Protein sequence: CASSFGGNQPQHF. V gene TRBV7-9 combines with J gene TRBJ1-5, with D unresolved. Looked up from germline, CDR1 is SEHNR and CDR2 is FQNEAQ (reference sequence). Trimming left V 3 bases short and J 2 bases short, with 5 bases between. The CDR3 length is 13 residues.

The chain combines TRBV9 with TRBJ1-4, with 9 bases lining up with TRBD1. There are 16 residues in the CDR3. Germline V CDR1 and CDR2: SGDLS, YYNGEE. The J segment lost 3 bases and the V segment lost 3 bases, leaving 6 bases of the junction unmatched. CDR3 amino acids: CASSAGQGRSNEKLFF. The CDR3 DNA reads TGTGCCAGCAGCGCCGGACAGGGGCGATCTAATGAAAAACTGTTTTTT.

The chain combines TRBV28 with TRBJ2-5; no reliable D call. Germline CDR1 is MDHEN and CDR2 is SYDVKM. V dropped 5 bases and J dropped 1 base, with 8 bases sitting between them. The CDR3 spans 13 residues. Here the CDR3 DNA reads TGTGCCAGCAGTATCGTCGGCCAAGAGACCCAGTACTTC. Amino acid sequence: CASSIVGQETQYF.